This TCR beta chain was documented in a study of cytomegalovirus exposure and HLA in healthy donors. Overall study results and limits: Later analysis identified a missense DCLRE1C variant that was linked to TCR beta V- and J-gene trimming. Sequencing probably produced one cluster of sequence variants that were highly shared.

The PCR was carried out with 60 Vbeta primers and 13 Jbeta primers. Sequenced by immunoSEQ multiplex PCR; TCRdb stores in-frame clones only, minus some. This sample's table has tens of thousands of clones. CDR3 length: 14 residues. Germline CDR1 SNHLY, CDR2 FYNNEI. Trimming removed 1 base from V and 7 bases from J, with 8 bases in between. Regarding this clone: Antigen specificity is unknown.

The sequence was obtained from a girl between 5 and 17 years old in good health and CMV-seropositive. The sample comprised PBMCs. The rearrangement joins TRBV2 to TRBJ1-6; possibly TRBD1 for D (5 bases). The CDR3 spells CASSEGTSNSPLHF. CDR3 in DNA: TGTGCCAGCAGTGAAGGGACATCAAATTCACCCCTCCACTTT.